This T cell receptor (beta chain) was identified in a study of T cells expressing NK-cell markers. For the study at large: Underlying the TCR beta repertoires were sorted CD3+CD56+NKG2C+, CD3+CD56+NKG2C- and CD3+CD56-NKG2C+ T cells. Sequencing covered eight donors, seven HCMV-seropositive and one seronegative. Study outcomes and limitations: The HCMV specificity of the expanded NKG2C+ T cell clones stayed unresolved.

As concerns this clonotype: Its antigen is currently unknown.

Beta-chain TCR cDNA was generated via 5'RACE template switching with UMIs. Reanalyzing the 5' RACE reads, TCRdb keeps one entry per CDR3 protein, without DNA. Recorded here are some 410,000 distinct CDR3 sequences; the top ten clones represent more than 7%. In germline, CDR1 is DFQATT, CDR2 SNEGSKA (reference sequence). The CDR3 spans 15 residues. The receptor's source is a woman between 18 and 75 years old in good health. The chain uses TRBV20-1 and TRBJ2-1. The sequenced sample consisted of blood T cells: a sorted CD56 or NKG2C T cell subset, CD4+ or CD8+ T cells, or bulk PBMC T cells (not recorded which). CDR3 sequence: CSARDLTFPYNEQFF.